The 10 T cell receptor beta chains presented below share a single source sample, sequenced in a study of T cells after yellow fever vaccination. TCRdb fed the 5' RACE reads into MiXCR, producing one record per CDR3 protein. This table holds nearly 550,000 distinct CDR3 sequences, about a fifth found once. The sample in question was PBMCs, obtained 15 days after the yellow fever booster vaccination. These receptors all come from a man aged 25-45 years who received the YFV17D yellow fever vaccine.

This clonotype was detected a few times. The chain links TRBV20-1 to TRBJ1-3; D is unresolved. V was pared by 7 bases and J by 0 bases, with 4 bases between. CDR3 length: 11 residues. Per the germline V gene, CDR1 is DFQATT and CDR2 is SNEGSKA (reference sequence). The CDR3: CSGRSGNTIYF. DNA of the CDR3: TGCAGTGGCCGCTCTGGAAACACCATATATTTT.

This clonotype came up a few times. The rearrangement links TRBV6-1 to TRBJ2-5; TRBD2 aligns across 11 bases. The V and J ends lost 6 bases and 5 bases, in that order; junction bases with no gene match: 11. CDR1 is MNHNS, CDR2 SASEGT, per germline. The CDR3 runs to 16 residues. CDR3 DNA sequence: TGTGCCAGCAGCCAGCTTAGCGGGAGGGCCGGGGAGACCCAGTACTTC. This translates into CASSQLSGRAGETQYF.

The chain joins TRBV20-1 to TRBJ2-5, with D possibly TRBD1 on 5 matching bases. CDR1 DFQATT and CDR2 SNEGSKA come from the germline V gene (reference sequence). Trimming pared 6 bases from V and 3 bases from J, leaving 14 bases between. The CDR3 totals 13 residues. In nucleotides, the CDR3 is TGCAGTGCCGCCAGTGGGGCGAAAGAGACCCAGTACTTC. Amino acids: CSAASGAKETQYF.

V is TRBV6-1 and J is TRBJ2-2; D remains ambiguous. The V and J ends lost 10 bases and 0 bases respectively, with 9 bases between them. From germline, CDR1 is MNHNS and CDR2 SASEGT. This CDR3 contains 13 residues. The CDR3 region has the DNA TGTGCCACCCTTAGGGCGAACACCGGGGAGCTGTTTTTT. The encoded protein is CATLRANTGELFF.

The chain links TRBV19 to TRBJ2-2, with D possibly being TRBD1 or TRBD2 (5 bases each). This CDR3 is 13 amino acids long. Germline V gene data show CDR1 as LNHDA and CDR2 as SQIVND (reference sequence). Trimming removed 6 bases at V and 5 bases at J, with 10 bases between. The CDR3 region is CASRGTTTGELFF. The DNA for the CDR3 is TGTGCCAGTAGGGGGACCACGACCGGGGAGCTGTTTTTT. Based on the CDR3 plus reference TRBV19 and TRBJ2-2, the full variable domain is DGGITQSPKYLFRKEGQNVTLSCEQNLNHDAMYWYRQDPGQGLRLIYYSQIVNDFQKGDIAEGYSVSREKKESFPLTVTSAQKNPTAFYLCASRGTTTGELFFGEGSRLTVL.

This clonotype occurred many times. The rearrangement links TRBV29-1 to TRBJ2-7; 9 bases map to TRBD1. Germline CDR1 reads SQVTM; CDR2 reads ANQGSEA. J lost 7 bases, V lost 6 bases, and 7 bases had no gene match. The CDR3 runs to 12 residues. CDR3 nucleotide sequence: TGCAGCGTCGCCGGGACAGGGAGGGAGCAGTACTTC. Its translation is CSVAGTGREQYF.

CDR3: CSAIRKDTQYF. The CDR3 DNA follows: TGCAGTGCTATTCGGAAAGATACGCAGTATTTT. V usage is TRBV20-1 and J usage is TRBJ2-3; D unresolved. The CDR3 loop spans 11 amino acids. Per the germline V gene, CDR1 is DFQATT and CDR2 is SNEGSKA (reference sequence). Trimming removed 4 bases from V and 5 bases from J, with 7 bases in between.

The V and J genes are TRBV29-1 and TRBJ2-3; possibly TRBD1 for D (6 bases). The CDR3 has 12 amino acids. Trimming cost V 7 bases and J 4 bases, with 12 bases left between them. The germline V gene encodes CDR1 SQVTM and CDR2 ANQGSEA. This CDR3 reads CSGLQGSDTQYF. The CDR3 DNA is TGCAGCGGCTTACAGGGCTCAGATACGCAGTATTTT.

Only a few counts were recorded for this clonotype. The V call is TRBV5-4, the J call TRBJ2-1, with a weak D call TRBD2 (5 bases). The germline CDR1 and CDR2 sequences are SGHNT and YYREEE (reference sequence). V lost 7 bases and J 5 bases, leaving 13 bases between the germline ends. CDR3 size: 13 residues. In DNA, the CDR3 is TGTGCCAGCGCACAGAGGGAACACAATGAGCAGTTCTTC. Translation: CASAQREHNEQFF.

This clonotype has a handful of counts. In nucleotides, the CDR3 is TGTGCCAGCAGGGGGGACAGACTCCAAGAGACCCAGTACTTC. It specifies CASRGDRLQETQYF. V is TRBV6-1 and J is TRBJ2-5, with 7 bases that match TRBD1. The CDR3 sequence is 14 residues long. Trimming removed 6 bases from V and 1 base from J; junction bases left unmatched: 5. Per the germline V gene, CDR1 is MNHNS and CDR2 is SASEGT.